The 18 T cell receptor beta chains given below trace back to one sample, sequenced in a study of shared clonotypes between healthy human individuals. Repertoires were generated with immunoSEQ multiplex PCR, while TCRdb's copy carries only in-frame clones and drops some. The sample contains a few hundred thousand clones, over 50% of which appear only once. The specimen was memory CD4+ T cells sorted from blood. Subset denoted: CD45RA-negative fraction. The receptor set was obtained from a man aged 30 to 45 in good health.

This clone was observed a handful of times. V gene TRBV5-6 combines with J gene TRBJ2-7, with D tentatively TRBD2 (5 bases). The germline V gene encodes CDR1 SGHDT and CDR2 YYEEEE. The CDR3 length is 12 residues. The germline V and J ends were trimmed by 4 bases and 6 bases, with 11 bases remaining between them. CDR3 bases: TGTGCCAGCAGCCTGGACTTCTTCGAGCAGTACTTC. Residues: CASSLDFFEQYF.

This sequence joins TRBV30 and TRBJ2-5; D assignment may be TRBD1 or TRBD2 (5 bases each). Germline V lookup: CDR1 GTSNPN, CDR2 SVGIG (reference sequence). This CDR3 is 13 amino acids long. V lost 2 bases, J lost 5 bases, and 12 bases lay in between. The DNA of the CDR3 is TGTGCCTGGAGTTCCGGGACCCCGGAGACCCAGTACTTC. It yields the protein CAWSSGTPETQYF. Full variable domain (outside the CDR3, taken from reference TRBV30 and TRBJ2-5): SQTIHQWPATLVQPVGSPLSLECTVEGTSNPNLYWYRQAAGRGLQLLFYSVGIGQISSEVPQNLSASRPQDRQFILSSKKLLLSDSGFYLCAWSSGTPETQYFGPGTRLLVL.

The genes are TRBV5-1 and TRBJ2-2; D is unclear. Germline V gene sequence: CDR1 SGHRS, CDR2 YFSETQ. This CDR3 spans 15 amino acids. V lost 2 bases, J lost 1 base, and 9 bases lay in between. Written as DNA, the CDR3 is TGCGCCAGCAGCTTTACGGAGCGGAACACCGGGGAGCTGTTTTTT. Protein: CASSFTERNTGELFF.

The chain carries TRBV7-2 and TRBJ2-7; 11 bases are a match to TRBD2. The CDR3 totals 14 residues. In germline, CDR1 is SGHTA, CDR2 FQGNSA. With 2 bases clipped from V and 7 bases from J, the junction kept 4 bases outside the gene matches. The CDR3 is CASSLTSGSREQYF. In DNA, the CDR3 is TGTGCCAGCAGCTTAACTAGCGGGAGTCGGGAGCAGTACTTC.

The CDR3, as DNA: TGTGCCAGCAGCCCCCCCAGGGCCCAAGAGACCCAGTACTTC. As protein: CASSPPRAQETQYF. This chain uses TRBV7-3 with TRBJ2-5; TRBD1 is a possible D gene (5 bases). CDR3 size: 14 residues. Per the germline V gene, CDR1 is SGHTA and CDR2 is FQGTGA. Trimming took 5 bases from V and 1 from J, leaving 11 bases between them. The full variable domain, rest sourced from reference TRBV7-3 and TRBJ2-5, is GAGVSQTPSNKVTEKGKYVELRCDPISGHTALYWYRQSLGQGPEFLIYFQGTGAADDSGLPNDRFFAVRPEGSVSTLKIQRTERGDSAVYLCASSPPRAQETQYFGPGTRLLVL.

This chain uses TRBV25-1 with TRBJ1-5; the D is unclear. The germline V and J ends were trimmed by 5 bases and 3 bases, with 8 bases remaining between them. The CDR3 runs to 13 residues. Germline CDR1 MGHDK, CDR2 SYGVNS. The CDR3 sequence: CASSSQVNQPQHF. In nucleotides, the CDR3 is TGTGCCAGCAGTTCCCAGGTCAATCAGCCCCAGCATTTT.

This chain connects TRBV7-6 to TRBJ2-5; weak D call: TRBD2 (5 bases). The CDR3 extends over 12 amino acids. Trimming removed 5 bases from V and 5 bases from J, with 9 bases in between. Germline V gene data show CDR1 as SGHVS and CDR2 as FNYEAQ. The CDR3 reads CASSLSGETQYF. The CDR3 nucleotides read TGTGCCAGCAGCCTCTCGGGGGAGACCCAGTACTTC.

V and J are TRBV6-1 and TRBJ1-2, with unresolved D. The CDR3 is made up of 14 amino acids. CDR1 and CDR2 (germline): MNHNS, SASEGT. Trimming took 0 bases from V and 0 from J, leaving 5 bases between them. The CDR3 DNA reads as TGTGCCAGCAGTGAAGCGCGGCCTAACTATGGCTACACCTTC. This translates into CASSEARPNYGYTF.

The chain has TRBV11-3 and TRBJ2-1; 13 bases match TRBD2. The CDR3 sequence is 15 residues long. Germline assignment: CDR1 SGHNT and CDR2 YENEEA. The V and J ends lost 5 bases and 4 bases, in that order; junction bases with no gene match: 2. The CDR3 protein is CASSGGLAGYNEQFF. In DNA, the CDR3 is TGTGCCAGCAGCGGGGGACTAGCGGGATACAATGAGCAGTTCTTC.

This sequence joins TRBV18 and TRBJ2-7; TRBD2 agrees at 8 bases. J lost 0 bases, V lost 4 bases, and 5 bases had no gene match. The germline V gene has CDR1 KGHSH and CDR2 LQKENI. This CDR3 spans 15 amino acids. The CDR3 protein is CASSQTSGRSYEQYF. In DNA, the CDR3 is TGTGCCAGCTCACAAACTAGCGGCCGCTCCTACGAGCAGTACTTC.

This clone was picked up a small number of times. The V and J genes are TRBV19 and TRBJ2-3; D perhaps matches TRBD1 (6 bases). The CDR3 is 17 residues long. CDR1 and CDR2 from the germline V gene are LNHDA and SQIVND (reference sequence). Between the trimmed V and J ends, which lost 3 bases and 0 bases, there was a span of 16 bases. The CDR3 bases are TGTGCCAGTAGTATGGGTACAGGGTGGTCAAGCACAGATACGCAGTATTTT. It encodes CASSMGTGWSSTDTQYF.

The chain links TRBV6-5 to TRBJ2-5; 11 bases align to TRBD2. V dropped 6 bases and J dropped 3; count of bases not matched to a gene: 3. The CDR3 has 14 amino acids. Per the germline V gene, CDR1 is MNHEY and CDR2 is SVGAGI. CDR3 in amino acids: CASSGTSGKETQYF. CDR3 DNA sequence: TGTGCCAGCAGCGGGACTAGCGGTAAAGAGACCCAGTACTTC.

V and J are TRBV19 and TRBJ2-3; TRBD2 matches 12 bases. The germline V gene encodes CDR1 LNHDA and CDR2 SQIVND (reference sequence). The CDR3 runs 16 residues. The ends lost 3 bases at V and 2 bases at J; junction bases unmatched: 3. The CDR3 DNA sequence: TGTGCCAGTAGTATGCTAGCGGGAGGGCTCACAGATACGCAGTATTTT. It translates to CASSMLAGGLTDTQYF.

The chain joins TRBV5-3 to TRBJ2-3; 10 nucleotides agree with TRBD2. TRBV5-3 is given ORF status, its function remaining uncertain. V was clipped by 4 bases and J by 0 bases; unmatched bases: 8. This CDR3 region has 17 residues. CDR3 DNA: TGTGCCAGAAGCATACCGACTAGCGGGTCTAGCACAGATACGCAGTATTTT. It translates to CARSIPTSGSSTDTQYF.

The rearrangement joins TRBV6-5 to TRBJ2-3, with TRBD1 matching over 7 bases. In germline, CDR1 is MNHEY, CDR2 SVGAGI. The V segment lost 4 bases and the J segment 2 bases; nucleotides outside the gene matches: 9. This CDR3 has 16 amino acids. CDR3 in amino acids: CASSLAGTAITDTQYF. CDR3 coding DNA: TGTGCCAGCAGTTTGGCCGGGACAGCGATCACAGATACGCAGTATTTT.

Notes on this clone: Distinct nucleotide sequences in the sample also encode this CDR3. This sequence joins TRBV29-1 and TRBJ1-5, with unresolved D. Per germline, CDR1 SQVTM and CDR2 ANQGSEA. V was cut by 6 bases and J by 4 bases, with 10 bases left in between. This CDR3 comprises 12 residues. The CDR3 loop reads CSVGGGNQPQHF. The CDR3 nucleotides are TGCAGCGTCGGAGGTGGAAATCAGCCCCAGCATTTT.

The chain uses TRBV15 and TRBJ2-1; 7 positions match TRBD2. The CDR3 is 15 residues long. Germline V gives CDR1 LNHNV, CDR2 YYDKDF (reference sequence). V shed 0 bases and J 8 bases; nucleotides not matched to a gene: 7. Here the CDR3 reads CATSRERGSWDEQFF. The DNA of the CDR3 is TGTGCCACCAGCAGAGAGCGCGGGAGCTGGGATGAGCAGTTCTTC. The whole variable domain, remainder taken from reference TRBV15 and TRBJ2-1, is DAMVIQNPRYQVTQFGKPVTLSCSQTLNHNVMYWYQQKSSQAPKLLFHYYDKDFNNEADTPDNFQSRRPNTSFCFLDIRSPGLGDTAMYLCATSRERGSWDEQFFGPGTRLTVL.

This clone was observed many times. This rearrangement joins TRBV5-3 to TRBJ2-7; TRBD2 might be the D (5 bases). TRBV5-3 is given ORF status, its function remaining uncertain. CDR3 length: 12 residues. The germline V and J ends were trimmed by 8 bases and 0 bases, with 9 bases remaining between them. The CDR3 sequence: CAREANSYEQYF. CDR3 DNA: TGTGCCAGGGAGGCTAACTCCTACGAGCAGTACTTC.